What follows describes a single T cell receptor beta chain. Other DNA sequences within the sample encode an identical CDR3. The germline CDR1 and CDR2 sequences are SGHTA and FQGNSA. The length of the CDR3 is 13 residues. Between the trimmed V and J ends, which lost 5 bases and 4 bases, there was a span of 9 bases. The PCR employed 60 Vbeta primers together with 13 Jbeta primers. Clones were read by immunoSEQ multiplex PCR, and TCRdb kept only the in-frame ones, dropping some. The data show about 190,000 clones, roughly 83% seen once. These data come from a study of cytomegalovirus exposure and HLA in healthy donors.

The chain is built from TRBV7-2 and TRBJ1-5; D perhaps matches TRBD1 (6 bases). Specimen: PBMCs. This receptor was identified in a woman between 50 and 59 years old in good health and CMV-seronegative. CDR3 amino acids: CASSLQGNQPQHF. The CDR3 DNA sequence: TGTGCCAGCAGCCTACAGGGAAATCAGCCCCAGCATTTT. Using reference TRBV7-2 and TRBJ1-5 for the parts outside the CDR3, the full variable domain is GAGVSQSPSNKVTEKGKDVELRCDPISGHTALYWYRQSLGQGLEFLIYFQGNSAPDKSGLPSDRFSAERTGGSVSTLTIQRTQQEDSAVYLCASSLQGNQPQHFGDGTRLSIL.